The 22 T cell receptor beta chains reported below all come from one sample, sequenced in a study of T-cell memory formation after mild COVID-19. Each CDR3 protein gets one entry after TCRdb re-called the 5' RACE reads with MiXCR. The sample has about 470,000 distinct CDR3 sequences, around 27% seen once. The sequencing input was PBMCs or a T cell subset sorted from them (not recorded which). The receptors derive from an adult woman who had mild COVID-19 (a few samples of this study predate the infection). Cell type and time point are not known.

The gene calls are TRBV7-3 and TRBJ1-1, with D uncertain. V was shortened by 3 bases and J by 4 bases, with 12 bases between the two germline ends. The CDR3 has 14 residues. CDR1 is SGHTA and CDR2 is FQGTGA in the germline V gene. For the CDR3, the DNA is TGTGCCAGCAGCTTCGACGGGATCGGCACTGAAGCTTTCTTT. Its translation: CASSFDGIGTEAFF.

This clonotype was seen a handful of times. The chain has TRBV9 and TRBJ2-3; TRBD2 aligns across 11 bases. Looked up from germline, CDR1 is SGDLS and CDR2 is YYNGEE. This CDR3 spans 15 amino acids. With 0 bases clipped from V and 6 bases from J, the junction kept 3 bases outside the gene matches. The CDR3: CASSVAGLAVDTQYF. Here the CDR3 DNA reads TGTGCCAGCAGCGTAGCGGGACTAGCGGTTGATACGCAGTATTTT.

This chain connects TRBV20-1 to TRBJ1-1, with TRBD1 identical over 7 bases. The V gene's germline CDR1 is DFQATT and CDR2 SNEGSKA (reference sequence). The J segment lost 3 bases and the V segment lost 5 bases, leaving 15 bases of the junction unmatched. This CDR3 is 16 amino acids long. CDR3 sequence reads: CSARRPGTARYTEAFF. The CDR3 DNA reads as TGCAGTGCTCGCCGCCCCGGGACAGCTCGGTACACTGAAGCTTTCTTT.

The CDR3 is CASSSGTGQAFF. The CDR3 DNA follows: TGTGCCAGCAGCTCAGGGACAGGGCAAGCTTTCTTT. This chain links TRBV7-6 with TRBJ1-1; TRBD1 agrees at 9 bases. With V trimmed by 4 bases and J by 9 bases, 3 bases remained unmatched. The CDR3 extends over 12 amino acids. Germline lookup yields CDR1 SGHVS and CDR2 FNYEAQ.

The gene calls are TRBV7-9 and TRBJ2-7; no clear D gene. The CDR3 is made up of 16 amino acids. Trimming took 2 bases from V and 2 from J, leaving 16 bases between them. Germline values: CDR1 SEHNR, CDR2 FQNEAQ (reference sequence). CDR3 loop: CASSLLMNPGPYEQYF. In DNA form, the CDR3 reads TGTGCCAGCAGCTTACTAATGAATCCTGGGCCCTACGAGCAGTACTTC.

Only a few counts were recorded for this clonotype. V usage is TRBV5-1 and J usage is TRBJ2-1; 8 bases match TRBD1. Trimming at V came to 4 bases and at J to 4 bases, leaving 7 bases not matched to a gene. The CDR3 has 15 residues. Germline loops: CDR1 SGHRS, CDR2 YFSETQ. CDR3 residues: CASSPWGQAYNEQFF. The DNA of the CDR3 is TGCGCCAGCAGCCCGTGGGGACAGGCATACAATGAGCAGTTCTTC.

J is TRBJ2-3 and V is TRBV6-5, with TRBD2 matching over 8 bases. The germline CDR1 and CDR2 sequences are MNHEY and SVGAGI. V was pared by 6 bases and J by 6 bases, with 5 bases of the junction left unmatched. This CDR3 has 13 amino acids. The CDR3 nucleotides are TGTGCCAGCAGACGGGGGGGGGCGGATACGCAGTATTTT. Residues: CASRRGGADTQYF.

V is TRBV27 and J is TRBJ2-1; 7 positions match TRBD1. The CDR3 spans 14 residues. Germline CDR1 is MNHEY and CDR2 is SMNVEV (reference sequence). The ends lost 6 bases at V and 8 bases at J; junction bases unmatched: 10. The CDR3 nucleotides are TGTGCCAGCAGCCTTACAGGGGAGTGGGATGAGCAGTTCTTC. This codes for CASSLTGEWDEQFF.

This clonotype was counted only a few times. The chain employs TRBV7-9 and TRBJ2-5; TRBD2 might be the D (5 bases). V was shortened by 5 bases and J by 5 bases, with 15 bases between the two germline ends. CDR1 and CDR2 from the germline V gene are SEHNR and FQNEAQ (reference sequence). The CDR3 has 14 residues. The DNA for the CDR3 is TGTGCCAGCAGCACTTTGAGGGTCCTGGAGACCCAGTACTTC. The encoded protein is CASSTLRVLETQYF.

V is TRBV7-2 and J is TRBJ1-1; TRBD1 might be the D (5 bases). Trimming left V 5 bases short and J 1 base short, with 11 bases between. CDR1 and CDR2 from the germline V gene are SGHTA and FQGNSA. The CDR3 extends over 14 amino acids. The DNA for the CDR3 is TGTGCCAGCAGCCCACGGAGGGGGAACACTGAAGCTTTCTTT. Translation: CASSPRRGNTEAFF.

This sequence joins TRBV10-3 and TRBJ1-3; D remains ambiguous. The germline V gene encodes CDR1 ENHRY and CDR2 SYGVKD. The CDR3 sequence is 12 residues long. V was clipped by 2 bases and J by 7 bases, with 6 bases between them. The CDR3 region is CAISERSNTIYF. CDR3 nucleotides: TGTGCCATCAGTGAGCGAAGTAACACCATATATTTT.

This clonotype occurred a few times. The rearrangement joins TRBV7-9 to TRBJ1-5; TRBD1 matches at 7 bases. After removal of 1 base from V and 7 bases from J, the junction contained 7 bases not matched to a gene. Germline loops: CDR1 SEHNR, CDR2 FQNEAQ (reference sequence). This CDR3 spans 15 amino acids. CDR3 protein: CASSLGDSQGQPQHF. CDR3 in DNA: TGTGCCAGCAGCTTAGGGGACAGCCAGGGGCAGCCCCAGCATTTT. Supplemented by reference TRBV7-9 and TRBJ1-5, the full variable domain reads DTGVSQNPRHKITKRGQNVTFRCDPISEHNRLYWYRQTLGQGPEFLTYFQNEAQLEKSRLLSDRFSAERPKGSFSTLEIQRTEQGDSAMYLCASSLGDSQGQPQHFGDGTRLSIL.

The CDR3 DNA is TGTGCCAGCAGCCGGGGGCTAGGAGGTCATGAGCAGTTCTTC. It codes for CASSRGLGGHEQFF. This chain uses TRBV7-8 with TRBJ2-1, with D possibly called TRBD1 or TRBD2 (6 bases each). In germline, CDR1 is SGHVS, CDR2 FQNEAQ. Between the trimmed V and J ends, which lost 5 bases and 8 bases, there was a span of 16 bases. This CDR3 has 14 residues.

This chain links TRBV20-1 with TRBJ1-1, with TRBD1 identical over 10 bases. V trimming: 6 bases; J trimming: 0 bases; junction bases outside the gene matches: 7. There are 15 residues in the CDR3. Germline V gene data show CDR1 as DFQATT and CDR2 as SNEGSKA (reference sequence). CDR3 bases: TGCAGTGCGAAAGAAGGGACAGGGGTGAACACTGAAGCTTTCTTT. Protein product: CSAKEGTGVNTEAFF.

V gene TRBV20-1 combines with J gene TRBJ2-1, with TRBD2 matching 9 bases. V gave up 1 base and J gave up 8 bases; unmatched junction bases: 6. The CDR3 has 14 residues. The germline gives CDR1 DFQATT, CDR2 SNEGSKA (reference sequence). The CDR3 coding sequence is TGCAGTGCTAGAGGAGGGACTAGCAGGGATGAGCAGTTCTTC. Translating it yields CSARGGTSRDEQFF.

This chain connects TRBV6-1 to TRBJ2-1; 11 bases are a match to TRBD1. The CDR3 length is 14 residues. Per germline, CDR1 MNHNS and CDR2 SASEGT. V was pared by 6 bases and J by 6 bases, with 4 bases of the junction left unmatched. In DNA, the CDR3 is TGTGCCAGCAGGGGGACAGGGGGTTCCAATGAGCAGTTCTTC. It is translated as CASRGTGGSNEQFF.

The chain combines TRBV11-2 with TRBJ2-7; 7 nucleotides match TRBD1. V trimming: 0 bases; J trimming: 1 base; junction bases outside the gene matches: 9. Germline V gives CDR1 SGHAT, CDR2 FQNNGV. The CDR3 covers 17 residues. Written as DNA, the CDR3 is TGTGCCAGCAGCTTAGATCTTTGGGGACAGCAATCCTACGAGCAGTACTTC. It specifies CASSLDLWGQQSYEQYF.

The chain combines TRBV9 with TRBJ1-1, with D possibly matching TRBD1 (6 bases). Germline assignment: CDR1 SGDLS and CDR2 YYNGEE. V lost 0 bases, J lost 9 bases, and 15 bases lay in between. CDR3 length: 14 residues. This chain's CDR3 is CASSVDIVGGQAFF. CDR3 nucleotides: TGTGCCAGCAGCGTAGATATCGTAGGGGGGCAAGCTTTCTTT.

The chain employs TRBV24-1 and TRBJ1-1; TRBD1 is a possible D gene (6 bases). Trimming removed 3 bases from V and 8 bases from J, with 6 bases in between. CDR3 length equals 11 residues. The germline V gene encodes CDR1 KGHDR and CDR2 SFDVKD. CDR3 in amino acids: CATSDDREAFF. CDR3 bases: TGTGCCACCAGTGATGACAGGGAAGCTTTCTTT.

The count of this clonotype is one. The rearrangement links TRBV20-1 to TRBJ1-2; TRBD1 aligns across 7 bases. Trimming took 5 bases from V and 4 from J; bases not matched to a gene: 4. The CDR3 runs to 12 residues. Per the germline V gene, CDR1 is DFQATT and CDR2 is SNEGSKA (reference sequence). CDR3 residues: CSAPGTAYGYTF. For the CDR3, the DNA is TGCAGTGCTCCCGGGACAGCCTATGGCTACACCTTC.

This clonotype appeared a few times. This chain links TRBV14 with TRBJ2-1; D is ambiguous. CDR1 and CDR2 (germline): SGHDN, FVKESK. V was shortened by 1 base and J by 0 bases, with 7 bases between the two germline ends. The CDR3 runs 15 residues. The CDR3 loop reads CASSQGLYSYNEQFF. CDR3 DNA sequence: TGTGCCAGCAGCCAAGGACTCTACTCCTACAATGAGCAGTTCTTC.

A few counts support this clonotype. This chain links TRBV7-9 with TRBJ2-5; no firm D call. CDR1 and CDR2 from the germline V gene are SEHNR and FQNEAQ (reference sequence). Trimming removed 1 base at V and 5 bases at J, with 11 bases between. This CDR3 is built from 14 residues. This chain's CDR3 is CASSLERVGETQYF. The CDR3 DNA is TGTGCCAGCAGCTTAGAAAGGGTGGGCGAGACCCAGTACTTC.